The rows below give T cell receptor beta chains drawn from one sample of a study of blood T cell repertoires in COVID-19. Profiling relied on immunoSEQ multiplex PCR, and the TCRdb table lists in-frame clones only, not all of them. The sample yields 200,000 to 300,000 clones, 70% to 90% seen once. Input material: PBMCs or T cells enriched from blood (not recorded which). Source of these receptors: a man in his fifties who had been exposed to COVID-19. CDR3s leave out the opening cysteine and the closing phenylalanine or tryptophan.

TRBJ1-5 | TRBV6-4 | ASSLTSNQPQH
TRBJ2-5 | TRBV15 | ATSREYSRGDLQETQY
TRBJ1-1 | TRBV11-3 | ASSSTGNTEAF
TRBJ2-2 | TRBV7-3 | ASAAGSGTGELF
TRBJ2-1 | TRBV11-3 | ASSAKDSLYNEQF
TRBJ2-7 | TRBV5-4 | ASSFGSPYEQY
TRBJ2-3 | TRBV5-4 | ASSLPGASDTQY
TRBJ2-1 | TRBV20-1 | SAPRLNEQF
TRBJ1-2 | TRBV18 | ASSLQHGDGYT
TRBJ2-3 | TRBV20-1 | SASWEADTQY
TRBJ1-4 | TRBV30 | AWSVRRGLKNEKLF
TRBJ1-5 | TRBV7-9 | ASSLGHSEDQPQH
TRBJ1-5 | TRBV5-1 | ASSLNRENQPQH
TRBJ1-5 | TRBV15 | ATSPKGGAKSNQPQH
TRBJ1-4 | TRBV6-5 | ASSYRATGGQEKLF
TRBJ1-5 | TRBV4-2 | ASSQDGTGGLLSNQPQH
TRBJ1-1 | TRBV5-4 | ASSLDSMNTEAF
TRBJ1-1 | TRBV7-2 | ASSLVGLGTEAF
TRBJ1-6 | TRBV5-6 | ASSLRGVNSPLH
TRBJ1-2 | TRBV28 | ASSLVQVYGYT
TRBJ1-1 | TRBV10-1 | ASNTGEHEAF
TRBJ1-6 | TRBV30 | AWDSGNSPLH
TRBJ2-3 | TRBV5-1 | ASSFPGTSYTQY
TRBJ1-5 | TRBV19 | ASSLGQIISNQPQH
TRBJ2-3 | TRBV30 | AWRWSGGADTQY
TRBJ1-5 | TRBV3-1/TRBV3-2 | ASSQGTALTGQPQH
TRBJ2-6 | TRBV5-1 | ASSPTSGGDGANVLT
TRBJ1-3 | TRBV19 | ASSPLRRSGNTIY
TRBJ2-2 | TRBV10-2 | ASLAVAGVRDGELF
TRBJ2-5 | TRBV5-1 | ASSLVREETQY
TRBJ2-7 | TRBV2 | ASSGQLFTSYEQY
TRBJ1-5 | TRBV28 | ASSLLGGVNQPQH
TRBJ2-2 | TRBV28 | ASSKLAGDSANTGELF